Shown below are 4 T cell receptor beta chains from a single sample sequenced in a study of shared clonotypes between healthy human individuals. The method was immunoSEQ multiplex PCR; TCRdb's version includes in-frame clones alone and lacks a portion of them. The sample lists hundreds of thousands of clones, around 96% occurring once. CD45RO-negative, CCR7-positively selected cells formed the naive CD8 fraction, excluding terminally differentiated effector memory CD45RA+ cells. Source material: naive CD8+ T cells sorted from blood. The receptors come from a woman aged 30 to 39 in good health.

V and J are TRBV28 and TRBJ2-5, with 7 bases fitting TRBD1. CDR1 and CDR2 (germline): MDHEN, SYDVKM. V gave up 5 bases and J gave up 1 base; unmatched junction bases: 1. The CDR3 spans 13 residues. The DNA for the CDR3 is TGTGCCAGCAGTGACAGGGTCCAAGAGACCCAGTACTTC. Translation gives CASSDRVQETQYF.

The V call is TRBV7-9, the J call TRBJ2-5; D call uncertain. The J call is doubtful: the DNA matches TRBJ2-7 better. This CDR3 has 11 residues. CDR1 and CDR2 from the germline V gene are SEHNR and FQNEAQ (reference sequence). CDR3 sequence: CASSTQYEQYF. CDR3 DNA: TGTGCCAGCAGCACTCAATACGAGCAGTACTTC.

For this clone: This CDR3 is also generated by other DNA sequences in the sample. As DNA, the CDR3 is TGTGCCAGCACTGACAGTTCCTACGAGCAGTACTTC. This codes for CASTDSSYEQYF. V is TRBV2 and J is TRBJ2-7; D might be TRBD1 (5 bases). V lost 7 bases, J lost 1 base, and 8 bases lay in between. Germline V lookup: CDR1 SNHLY, CDR2 FYNNEI. This CDR3 is 12 amino acids long.

The chain is built from TRBV20-1 and TRBJ2-1, with D perhaps TRBD2 (5 bases). The germline gives CDR1 DFQATT, CDR2 SNEGSKA (reference sequence). There are 11 residues in the CDR3. Trimming took off 0 bases at V and 9 bases at J, with 6 bases between the two ends. CDR3 sequence reads: CSARDEGEQFF. The CDR3 DNA sequence: TGCAGTGCTAGAGATGAGGGTGAGCAGTTCTTC.